This TCR beta chain originates from a study of T-cell memory formation after mild COVID-19. Study results and limitations: Confirmation of SARS-CoV-2 specificity was lacking for second-wave clones peaking day 37. Clones contracting over day 15 to 85 were CD4/CD8 balanced, with later expanders leaning CD4+.

TCRdb re-called the 5' RACE reads with MiXCR, one entry per CDR3 protein. The table lists roughly 320,000 distinct CDR3 sequences, over 25% of them singletons. The CDR3 is made up of 15 amino acids. The junction had 5 bases not matched to a gene; V was cut back by 6 bases and J by 3 bases. Germline V gene sequence: CDR1 MNHEY, CDR2 SVGEGT. This clonotype occurred a few times. Its target is unknown. This clone may be a read error of a much larger clone one base away. Sequenced sample: PBMCs or a T cell subset sorted from them (not recorded which). The TCR comes from an adult woman who had mild COVID-19 (a few samples of this study predate the infection). Cell type and time point are not known. The V call is TRBV6-2 or TRBV6-3, the J call TRBJ2-7; 13 bases match TRBD2. The CDR3 nucleotides are TGTGCCAGCAGCAGGACTAGCGGGAGTGTCTACGAGCAGTACTTC. Translating it yields CASSRTSGSVYEQYF.